Many counts were recorded for the clone carrying this T cell receptor beta chain. Its target is unknown. Graves' hyperthyroidism was deemed stable absent ophthalmopathy progression within 18 months. Recently diagnosed hyperthyroidism of less than 2 months' duration affected patients aged 18 to 65. Fresh peripheral blood, around 9.2 ml of it, supplied the PBMCs. The sample comes from a study of T cells in Graves' hyperthyroidism and ophthalmopathy. Whole-study results and caveats: Ophthalmopathy, as predicted by the model, came a median 6.5 months after the prediction.

Germline trimming cut 6 bases from V and 9 bases from J; bases unmatched to any gene: 8. Germline CDR1 is DFQATT and CDR2 is SNEGSKA (reference sequence). The CDR3 covers 12 residues. It was RNA transcripts that yielded the amplified TCR beta CDR3 regions. HTBI primers were used for first-round RT-PCR of the TCR CDR3. TCRdb called the multiplex PCR reads again in MiXCR, with one record for every CDR3 protein. This repertoire shows approximately 300,000 distinct CDR3 sequences, 16% found once; its top ten account for around a third. Sample: blood. The clonotype was recovered from a man aged 25 to 45 with Graves' hyperthyroidism. V and J are TRBV20-1 and TRBJ2-3; 8 bases are shared with TRBD1. CDR3 in DNA: TGCAGTGCCCTAGACAGGGGAGGCACGCAGTATTTT. It encodes CSALDRGGTQYF.